The 28 T cell receptor beta chains given below trace back to one sample, sequenced in a study of T cells in Graves' hyperthyroidism and ophthalmopathy. RNA transcripts served as the template for amplifying TCR beta CDR3 regions. Carried out on the TCR CDR3, a first-round RT-PCR used the HTBI primer set. In TCRdb, the multiplex PCR reads were re-called with MiXCR into one record per CDR3 protein. The sample has about 520,000 distinct CDR3 sequences, roughly 24% seen once; the top ten hold 10% to 12%. The sequencing sample was made of blood. The receptors here all came from a woman under 40 with Graves' ophthalmopathy.

The chain employs TRBV7-9 and TRBJ2-5; 7 nucleotides match TRBD1. CDR1 and CDR2 from the germline V gene are SEHNR and FQNEAQ (reference sequence). The CDR3 is made up of 14 amino acids. V was pared by 4 bases and J by 5 bases, with 7 bases of the junction left unmatched. CDR3 residues: CASSSGTGAETQYF. The CDR3 DNA is TGTGCCAGCAGCTCTGGAACAGGGGCGGAGACCCAGTACTTC.

The chain carries TRBV19 and TRBJ2-5, with TRBD2 as a possible D gene (5 bases). Trimming took 7 bases from V and 5 from J, leaving 14 bases between them. This CDR3 is 13 amino acids long. Germline CDR1 is LNHDA and CDR2 is SQIVND (reference sequence). The DNA for the CDR3 is TGTGCCAGTACCATCGCGGCGGGTGAGACCCAGTACTTC. Amino acids: CASTIAAGETQYF.

This clonotype was recorded many times. This rearrangement joins TRBV4-1 to TRBJ2-5; maybe TRBD2 (6 bases). V was cut by 0 bases and J by 10 bases, with 15 bases left in between. The CDR3 is made up of 14 amino acids. Germline assignment: CDR1 MGHRA and CDR2 YSYEKL. CDR3 amino acids: CASSQEGIREVQYF. The CDR3 DNA reads as TGCGCCAGCAGCCAAGAAGGAATAAGGGAGGTCCAGTACTTC.

The table lists this clonotype with many counts. The chain is built from TRBV11-2 and TRBJ1-1; no clear D gene. V lost 4 bases, J lost 0 bases, and 21 bases lay in between. The germline V gene encodes CDR1 SGHAT and CDR2 FQNNGV. The CDR3 contains 18 residues. DNA of the CDR3: TGTGCCAGCAGCTCGCCTACGGAGTGGTTACGCATGAACACTGAAGCTTTCTTT. This codes for CASSSPTEWLRMNTEAFF.

Turning to this clonotype: Just one base apart from a much larger clone, this may be a read error. A read error is likely, as this CDR3 ends without the conserved phenylalanine or tryptophan. The chain carries TRBV20-1 and TRBJ2-2, with a weak D call TRBD2 (5 bases). CDR1 and CDR2 (germline): DFQATT, SNEGSKA (reference sequence). The ends were cut back, 2 bases at V and 0 bases at J, with 7 bases in the middle. This CDR3 region has 14 residues. CDR3 region: CSARWRSNTGELFV. The CDR3 DNA sequence: TGCAGTGCTAGATGGAGGTCGAACACCGGGGAGCTGTTTGTT.

In this sample, this clonotype turned up many times. The gene calls are TRBV2 and TRBJ1-5; perhaps TRBD1 as D (5 bases). There are 15 residues in the CDR3. The V gene's germline CDR1 is SNHLY and CDR2 FYNNEI. Between the trimmed V and J ends, which lost 3 bases and 6 bases, there was a span of 15 bases. As DNA, the CDR3 is TGTGCCAGCAGTGACGACCGTACAGGACGTCAGCCCCAGCATTTT. The encoded protein is CASSDDRTGRQPQHF.

V is TRBV6-1 and J is TRBJ2-5; D ambiguous. The CDR3 totals 14 residues. The germline CDR1 and CDR2 sequences are MNHNS and SASEGT. Trimming removed 6 bases from V and 2 bases from J, with 13 bases in between. In DNA, the CDR3 is TGTGCCAGCAGCCAAGATCTTCGGCAAGAGACCCAGTACTTC. It codes for CASSQDLRQETQYF.

The gene calls are TRBV4-1 and TRBJ1-1; TRBD1 might be the D (6 bases). Per the germline V gene, CDR1 is MGHRA and CDR2 is YSYEKL. The V and J ends lost 0 bases and 4 bases respectively, with 9 bases between them. The CDR3 has 14 residues. This CDR3 is CASSQDWTATEAFF. The CDR3 bases are TGCGCCAGCAGCCAAGATTGGACAGCCACTGAAGCTTTCTTT.

A note on this clonotype: A junction end diverges from the germline sequence, so it may reflect a read error. V usage is TRBV5-1 and J usage is TRBJ2-5; tentative D call: TRBD1 (5 bases). This CDR3 is built from 14 residues. CDR1 is SGHRS and CDR2 is YFSETQ in the germline V gene. Written as DNA, the CDR3 is TGCGCCAGCAGCTTGGTGGGGCCTCAAGAGACCCGGTACTTC. Amino acid sequence: CASSLVGPQETRYF.

This clonotype was found many times. The J gene is TRBJ1-2, the V gene TRBV7-2; 8 positions agree with TRBD1. The CDR3 is made up of 15 amino acids. Germline lookup yields CDR1 SGHTA and CDR2 FQGNSA. V lost 4 bases to trimming and J lost 2 bases; unmatched junction nucleotides: 6. The CDR3 loop reads CASSSRTGRNYGYTF. Here the CDR3 DNA reads TGTGCCAGCAGCTCCCGGACAGGGCGAAACTATGGCTACACCTTC.

This clonotype turned up a few times. This chain joins TRBV4-3 and TRBJ2-7; tentative D call: TRBD2 (5 bases). V gave up 0 bases and J gave up 1 base, with 10 bases separating them. The CDR3 covers 15 residues. The germline CDR1 and CDR2 sequences are LGHNA and YSLEER. The CDR3 region has the DNA TGCGCCAGCAGCCAAGAGGCCGGGGAGTCCTACGAGCAGTACTTC. This gives the protein CASSQEAGESYEQYF.

On this clonotype: This may be a read error, as it is one base from a much larger clone. The chain has TRBV7-2 and TRBJ2-7; 9 bases align to TRBD1. Germline CDR1 and CDR2: SGHTA and FQGNSA. The CDR3 is made up of 16 amino acids. Written as DNA, the CDR3 is TGTGCCAGCAGCTTAGCCTCCCGGGGACAGGGTTTACTGCAGGACTTC. Its protein product is CASSLASRGQGLLQDF.

The CDR3 DNA sequence: TGTGCCAGCAGTTTAAGTCTAGCGGGAGTTTACGAGCAGTACTTC. Translated, it gives CASSLSLAGVYEQYF. This rearrangement joins TRBV28 to TRBJ2-7; TRBD2 agrees at 10 bases. The CDR3 runs to 15 residues. V shed 2 bases and J 4 bases; nucleotides not matched to a gene: 5. From germline, CDR1 is MDHEN and CDR2 SYDVKM.

In this sample, this clonotype turned up many times. This chain joins TRBV7-3 and TRBJ1-1; D unresolved. This CDR3 spans 13 amino acids. V was pared by 4 bases and J by 6 bases, with 12 bases between. CDR1 and CDR2 from the germline V gene are SGHTA and FQGTGA. The CDR3 DNA reads as TGTGCCAGCAGCTCATCGATGGGCGCTGAAGCTTTCTTT. Translated: CASSSSMGAEAFF.

At least ten counts were recorded for this clonotype. The chain has TRBV10-2 and TRBJ1-5; D call uncertain. Between the trimmed V and J ends, which lost 7 bases and 3 bases, there was a span of 10 bases. CDR3 length: 13 residues. Germline loops: CDR1 WSHSY, CDR2 SAAADI. CDR3 loop: CASKVGHNQPQHF. As DNA, the CDR3 is TGCGCCAGCAAGGTGGGCCACAATCAGCCCCAGCATTTT.

This clonotype was counted at least ten times. V gene TRBV27 combines with J gene TRBJ1-6, with D uncertain. The CDR3 is made up of 14 amino acids. Trimming removed 6 bases at V and 6 bases at J, with 12 bases between. Germline V CDR1 and CDR2: MNHEY, SMNVEV (reference sequence). The CDR3: CASRPTMGNSPLHF. The CDR3 DNA reads as TGTGCCAGCAGGCCAACCATGGGTAATTCACCCCTCCACTTT.

Many counts were recorded for this clonotype. The V gene is TRBV6-5, the J gene TRBJ1-1; D remains ambiguous. Germline-derived CDR1 and CDR2 are MNHEY and SVGAGI. The CDR3 spans 15 residues. Trimming removed 6 bases at V and 6 bases at J, with 20 bases between. The CDR3 coding sequence is TGTGCCAGCAGCTTATTTCCAGGTGGGCTTTCTGAAGCTTTCTTT. Translated: CASSLFPGGLSEAFF.

This clonotype showed up just a few times. The rearrangement joins TRBV12-3 or TRBV12-4 to TRBJ2-2; 9 positions match TRBD2. This CDR3 has 14 amino acids. V gave up 3 bases and J gave up 6 bases; unmatched junction bases: 2. CDR3 amino acids: CASSLLAGSGELFF. The CDR3 DNA is TGTGCCAGCAGTTTGCTAGCGGGGTCCGGGGAGCTGTTTTTT.

Many counts were recorded for this clonotype. This CDR3 is CASSPGGGWETQYF. The CDR3 DNA reads as TGTGCCAGCAGTCCGGGGGGAGGGTGGGAGACCCAGTACTTC. V and J are TRBV28 and TRBJ2-5, with 7 bases aligning to TRBD2. With 5 bases clipped from V and 5 bases from J, the junction kept 8 bases outside the gene matches. Per the germline V gene, CDR1 is MDHEN and CDR2 is SYDVKM. The CDR3 consists of 14 residues.

The V and J genes are TRBV12-5 and TRBJ2-5; TRBD1 is a possible D gene (5 bases). Deletions cut 3 bases from V and 5 bases from J, with 16 bases between. The CDR3 extends over 15 amino acids. CDR1 is LGHNT and CDR2 is FRNRAP in the germline V gene. The CDR3 coding sequence is TGTGCTAGTGGTTTTAGGGGTAGTATGGAGGAGACCCAGTACTTC. Its protein product is CASGFRGSMEETQYF.

This chain uses TRBV6-1 with TRBJ2-2, with 13 positions matching TRBD2. Germline V lookup: CDR1 MNHNS, CDR2 SASEGT. J lost 4 bases, V lost 5 bases, and 4 bases had no gene match. The CDR3 extends over 16 amino acids. CDR3 amino acids: CASSLGTSGVTGELFF. Here the CDR3 DNA reads TGTGCCAGCAGTCTAGGGACTAGCGGGGTCACCGGGGAGCTGTTTTTT.

This clonotype has at least ten counts. The rearrangement uses TRBV5-4 and TRBJ1-1; tentatively, D is TRBD1 (6 bases). The CDR3 totals 14 residues. Germline V gene data show CDR1 as SGHNT and CDR2 as YYREEE (reference sequence). V lost 4 bases to trimming and J lost 1 base, with 11 bases between them. The CDR3 spells CASSRQAGNTEAFF. CDR3 bases: TGTGCCAGCAGCCGACAGGCCGGGAACACTGAAGCTTTCTTT.

This clonotype was detected many times. The V call is TRBV4-1, the J call TRBJ1-1; D is perhaps TRBD1 (5 bases). Germline CDR1 MGHRA, CDR2 YSYEKL. The CDR3 extends over 16 amino acids. Trimming stripped 0 bases from V and 5 bases from J, with 16 bases between. The CDR3 spells CASSQEVRGLSTEAFF. The CDR3 nucleotides read TGCGCCAGCAGCCAAGAGGTGAGGGGTTTATCGACTGAAGCTTTCTTT.

This clonotype was picked up many times. The chain uses TRBV29-1 and TRBJ2-7; D perhaps matches TRBD1 (5 bases). The ends were cut back, 4 bases at V and 2 bases at J, with 15 bases in the middle. CDR3 length equals 14 residues. Germline V gene data show CDR1 as SQVTM and CDR2 as ANQGSEA. The CDR3 sequence: CSVAPGHPTYEQYF. CDR3 DNA: TGCAGCGTTGCCCCTGGACACCCTACCTACGAGCAGTACTTC.

This clonotype has only a few counts. V and J are TRBV29-1 and TRBJ2-2, with D possibly matching TRBD2 (6 bases). Germline V gene sequence: CDR1 SQVTM, CDR2 ANQGSEA. V was shortened by 4 bases and J by 7 bases, with 13 bases between the two germline ends. CDR3 length: 13 residues. CDR3 protein: CSVVGGEVGELFF. CDR3 nucleotide sequence: TGCAGCGTTGTAGGAGGGGAGGTCGGGGAGCTGTTTTTT.

This clonotype was counted ten times or more. This chain's CDR3 is CSGGQGPREQYF. The CDR3 DNA reads as TGCAGCGGGGGACAGGGCCCTAGAGAGCAGTACTTC. The chain combines TRBV29-1 with TRBJ2-7; TRBD1 agrees at 9 bases. The V and J ends lost 7 bases and 7 bases, in that order; junction bases with no gene match: 8. The CDR3 runs to 12 residues. CDR1 and CDR2 from the germline V gene are SQVTM and ANQGSEA.

The CDR3, as DNA: TGCAGTGCTAGAGACAGGGGGGCGGGAGCTTTCTTT. This gives the protein CSARDRGAGAFF. The rearrangement joins TRBV20-1 to TRBJ1-1; TRBD1 matches at 7 bases. V dropped 0 bases and J dropped 10; count of bases not matched to a gene: 5. The CDR3 covers 12 residues. Per the germline V gene, CDR1 is DFQATT and CDR2 is SNEGSKA (reference sequence).

This clonotype was observed many times. The rearrangement joins TRBV6-2 or TRBV6-3 to TRBJ2-5; 10 nucleotides agree with TRBD1. The germline CDR1 and CDR2 sequences are MNHEY and SVGEGT. V dropped 6 bases and J dropped 3; count of bases not matched to a gene: 1. This CDR3 has 13 amino acids. The CDR3 DNA sequence: TGTGCCAGCAGGGGGACAGGGGAAGAGACCCAGTACTTC. It translates to CASRGTGEETQYF.